A single sample is the source of the 3 T cell receptor beta chains below, sequenced in a study of T cell responses to AZD1222 COVID-19 vaccine. The method was immunoSEQ multiplex PCR; TCRdb's version includes in-frame clones alone and lacks a portion of them. Counted here are around 150,000 clones, more than 85% occurring once; the ten biggest clones make up 4%. The source material was peripheral blood, sampled 28 days after the second AZD1222 dose. The receptors stem from an adult who received the AZD1222 COVID-19 vaccine.

This chain connects TRBV7-9 to TRBJ2-7, with 8 bases that match TRBD2. This CDR3 is 14 amino acids long. V lost 7 bases and J lost 4; bases outside the gene matches: 9. Germline assignment: CDR1 SEHNR and CDR2 FQNEAQ (reference sequence). The CDR3 DNA sequence: TGTGCCAGCACCATCACCGGGACTAGGTACGAGCAGTACTTC. Translation gives CASTITGTRYEQYF. Variable domain in full (rest from reference TRBV7-9 and TRBJ2-7): DTGVSQNPRHKITKRGQNVTFRCDPISEHNRLYWYRQTLGQGPEFLTYFQNEAQLEKSRLLSDRFSAERPKGSFSTLEIQRTEQGDSAMYLCASTITGTRYEQYFGPGTRLTVT.

The chain joins TRBV6-1 to TRBJ2-7; 9 bases agree with TRBD2. J was trimmed by 0 bases and V by 1 base; bases with no gene match: 7. Per the germline V gene, CDR1 is MNHNS and CDR2 is SASEGT. There are 17 residues in the CDR3. The CDR3 DNA sequence: TGTGCCAGCAGTGAAGTCGGGGCGGGAGGGCCCTCCTACGAGCAGTACTTC. Protein sequence: CASSEVGAGGPSYEQYF.

This chain uses TRBV28 with TRBJ1-1, with 8 bases matching TRBD1. J lost 9 bases, V lost 5 bases, and 11 bases had no gene match. The CDR3 totals 14 residues. The germline gives CDR1 MDHEN, CDR2 SYDVKM. The CDR3, as DNA: TGTGCCAGCAGTCCACCGCCCCGACAGGGGAAAGCTTTCTTT. This sequence encodes CASSPPPRQGKAFF.